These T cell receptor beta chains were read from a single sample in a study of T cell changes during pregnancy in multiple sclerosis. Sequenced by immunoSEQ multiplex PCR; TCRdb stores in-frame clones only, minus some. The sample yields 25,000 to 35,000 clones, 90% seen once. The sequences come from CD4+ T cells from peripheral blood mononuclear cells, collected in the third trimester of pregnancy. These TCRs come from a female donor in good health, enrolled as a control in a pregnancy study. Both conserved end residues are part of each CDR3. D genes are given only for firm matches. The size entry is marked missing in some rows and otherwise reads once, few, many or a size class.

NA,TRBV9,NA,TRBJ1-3,TGTGCCAGCAGCTACCCCGGAGGCACCATATATTTT,CASSYPGGTIYF
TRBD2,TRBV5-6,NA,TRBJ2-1,TGTGCCAGCAGCTACCGGACTAGCGCAAACCCTTACAATGAGCAGTTCTTC,CASSYRTSANPYNEQFF
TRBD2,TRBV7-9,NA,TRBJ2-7,TGTGCCAGCAGCTATCGGACTAGCGGCTTAGGCAACGAGCAGTACTTC,CASSYRTSGLGNEQYF
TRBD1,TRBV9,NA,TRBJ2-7,TGTGCCGAGAACAGGGGCCCCAGCTCCTACGAGCAGTACTTC,CAENRGPSSYEQYF
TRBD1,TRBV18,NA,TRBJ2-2,TGTGCCAGCTCACCAACTGGGACAGTGGAAGGGACCGGGGAGCTGTTTTTT,CASSPTGTVEGTGELFF
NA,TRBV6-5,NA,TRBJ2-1,TGTGCCAGCAGGGACTACTTCTCGTCCAGTGAGCAGTTCTTC,CASRDYFSSSEQFF
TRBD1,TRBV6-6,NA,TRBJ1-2,TGTGCCAGCAGACCCGGACAGGGTTATGGCTACACCTTC,CASRPGQGYGYTF
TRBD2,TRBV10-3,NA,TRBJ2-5,TGTGCCATCAGTGAGTCGGGGGCTAGCGGGGACCAAGAGACCCAGTACTTC,CAISESGASGDQETQYF
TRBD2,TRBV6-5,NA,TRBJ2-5,TGTGCCAGCAATAAACTAGCGGGAGGGGGTGAGACCCAGTACTTC,CASNKLAGGGETQYF
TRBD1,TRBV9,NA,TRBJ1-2,TGTGCCAGCAGCACACACAAGAGACAGGGGAAGGACTATGGCTACACCTTC,CASSTHKRQGKDYGYTF
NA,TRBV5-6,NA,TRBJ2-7,TGTGCCAGCAGCAGGGGGACCGTTAAGTCCGAGCAGTACTTC,CASSRGTVKSEQYF
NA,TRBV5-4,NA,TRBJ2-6,TGTGCCAGCAGGAGGACAAGGAACTCTGGGGCCAACGTCCTGACTTTC,CASRRTRNSGANVLTF
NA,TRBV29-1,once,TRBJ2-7,TGCAGCGTTGGAGGCGTTCGCCAGGGCTTTTCCTACGAGCAGTACTTC,CSVGGVRQGFSYEQYF
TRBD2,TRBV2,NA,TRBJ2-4,TGTGCCAGCATCATCACCCGGACTAGCGGGCCCTATGGGGTCCGGGACAAAAACATTCAGTACTTC,CASIITRTSGPYGVRDKNIQYF
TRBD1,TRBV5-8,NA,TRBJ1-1,TGTGCCAGCAGCGCCGACAGGGTTTGGAGCACTGAAGCTTTCTTT,CASSADRVWSTEAFF
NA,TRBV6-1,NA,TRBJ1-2,TGTGCCAGCAGTGCCTCCGTCGGTTATGGCTACACCTTC,CASSASVGYGYTF
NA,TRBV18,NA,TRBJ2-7,TGTGCCAGCTCACCACCCGGACAAGCCTGGGAGCAGTACTTC,CASSPPGQAWEQYF
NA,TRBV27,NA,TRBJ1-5,TGTGCCAGCAGTCTACAGGGTAGCAATCAGCCCCAGCATTTT,CASSLQGSNQPQHF
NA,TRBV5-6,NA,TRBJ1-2,TGTGCCAGCAGCCCACAGGGTTTCGGACAGAACTATGGCTACACCTTC,CASSPQGFGQNYGYTF
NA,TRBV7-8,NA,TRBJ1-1,TGTGCCAGCAGCTTAGGTCTGACGGGGAACACTGAAGCTTTCTTT,CASSLGLTGNTEAFF
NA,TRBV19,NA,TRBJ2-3,TGTGCCAGTAGTATTGGAGCTCCGCCTAACACAGATACGCAGTATTTT,CASSIGAPPNTDTQYF
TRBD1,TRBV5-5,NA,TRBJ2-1,TGTGCCAGCACCAGGGACAGGGCGTACAATGAGCAGTTCTTC,CASTRDRAYNEQFF
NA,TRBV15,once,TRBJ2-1,TGTGCCACCAGCCGAGATAGCGGCAGCTCCTACAATGAGCAGTTCTTC,CATSRDSGSSYNEQFF
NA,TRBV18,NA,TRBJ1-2,TGTGCCAGCTCAACAGTTTTGAGCGGCTACACCTTC,CASSTVLSGYTF